This T cell receptor (beta chain) appears in the sequencing data of a study of control samples from healthy donors and cancer patients. Trimming pared 0 bases from V and 9 bases from J, leaving 11 bases between. The CDR3 contains 14 residues. CDR1 and CDR2 from the germline V gene are LGHDT and YNNKEL (reference sequence). The table came from immunoSEQ multiplex PCR; TCRdb's copy has only in-frame clones and leaves some out. This sample yields 200,000 to 250,000 clones, of which just under 95% are seen a single time; approximately 1.4% belongs to the top ten. The sample consisted of blood. This chain links TRBV3-1 (or the pseudogene TRBV3-2) with TRBJ2-2; D not resolved. The source is a middle-aged man in good health. The CDR3 reads CASSQEEIHRELFF. The CDR3 coding sequence is TGTGCCAGCAGCCAAGAGGAGATCCACCGGGAGCTGTTTTTT.